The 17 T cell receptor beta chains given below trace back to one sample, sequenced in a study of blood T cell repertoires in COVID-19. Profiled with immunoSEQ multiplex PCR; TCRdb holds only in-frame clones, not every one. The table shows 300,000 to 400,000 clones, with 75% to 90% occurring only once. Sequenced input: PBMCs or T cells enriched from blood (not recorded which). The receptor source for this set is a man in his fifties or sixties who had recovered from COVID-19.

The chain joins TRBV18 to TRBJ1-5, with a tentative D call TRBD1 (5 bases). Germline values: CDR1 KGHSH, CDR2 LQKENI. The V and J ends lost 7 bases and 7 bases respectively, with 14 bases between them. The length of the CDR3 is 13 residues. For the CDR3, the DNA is TGTGCCAGCTGCTCCGATCGGGGGCAGCCCCAGCATTTT. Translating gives CASCSDRGQPQHF. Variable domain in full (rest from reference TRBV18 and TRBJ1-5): NAGVMQNPRHLVRRRGQEARLRCSPMKGHSHVYWYRQLPEEGLKFMVYLQKENIIDESGMPKERFSAEFPKEGPSILRIQQVVRGDSAAYFCASCSDRGQPQHFGDGTRLSIL.

The CDR3, as DNA: TGTGCCAGCTCACCCACAGGGACTGGAAACACCATATATTTT. Its protein is CASSPTGTGNTIYF. The chain carries TRBV18 and TRBJ1-3, with a weak D call TRBD1 (6 bases). Trimming pared 3 bases from V and 2 bases from J, leaving 8 bases between. CDR1 is KGHSH and CDR2 is LQKENI in the germline V gene. The CDR3 covers 14 residues.

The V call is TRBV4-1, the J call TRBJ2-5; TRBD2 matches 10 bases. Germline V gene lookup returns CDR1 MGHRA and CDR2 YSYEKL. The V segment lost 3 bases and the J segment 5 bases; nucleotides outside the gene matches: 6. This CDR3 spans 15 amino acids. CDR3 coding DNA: TGCGCCAGCAGCCAGGGGACTAGCGTCCGGGAGACCCAGTACTTC. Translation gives CASSQGTSVRETQYF.

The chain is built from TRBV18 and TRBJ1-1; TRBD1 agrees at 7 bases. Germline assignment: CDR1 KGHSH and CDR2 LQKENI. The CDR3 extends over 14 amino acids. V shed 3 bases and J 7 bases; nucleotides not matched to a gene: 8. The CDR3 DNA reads TGTGCCAGCTCACCCAGACAGGGAGTCAGTGAAGCTTTCTTT. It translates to CASSPRQGVSEAFF.

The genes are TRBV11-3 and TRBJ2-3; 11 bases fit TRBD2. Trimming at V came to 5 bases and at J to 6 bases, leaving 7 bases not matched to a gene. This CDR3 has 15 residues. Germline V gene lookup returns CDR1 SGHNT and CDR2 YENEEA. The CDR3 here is CASSRSGRAADTQYF. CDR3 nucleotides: TGTGCCAGCAGCCGTAGCGGGAGGGCCGCGGATACGCAGTATTTT. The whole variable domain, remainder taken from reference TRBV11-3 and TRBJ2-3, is EAGVVQSPRYKIIEKKQPVAFWCNPISGHNTLYWYLQNLGQGPELLIRYENEEAVDDSQLPKDRFSAERLKGVDSTLKIQPAELGDSAVYLCASSRSGRAADTQYFGPGTRLTVL.

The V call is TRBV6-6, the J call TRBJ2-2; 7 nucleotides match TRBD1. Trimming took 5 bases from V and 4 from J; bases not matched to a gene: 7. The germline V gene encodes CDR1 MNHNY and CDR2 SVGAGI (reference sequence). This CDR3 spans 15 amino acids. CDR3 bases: TGTGCCAGCAGTCGTTCCGACAGGGTCACCGGGGAGCTGTTTTTT. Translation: CASSRSDRVTGELFF.

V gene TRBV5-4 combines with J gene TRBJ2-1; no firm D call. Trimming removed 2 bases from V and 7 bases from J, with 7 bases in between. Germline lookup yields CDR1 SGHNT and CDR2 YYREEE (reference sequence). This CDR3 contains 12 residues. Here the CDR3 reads CASSFTENEQFF. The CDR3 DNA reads TGTGCCAGCAGCTTCACAGAGAATGAGCAGTTCTTC.

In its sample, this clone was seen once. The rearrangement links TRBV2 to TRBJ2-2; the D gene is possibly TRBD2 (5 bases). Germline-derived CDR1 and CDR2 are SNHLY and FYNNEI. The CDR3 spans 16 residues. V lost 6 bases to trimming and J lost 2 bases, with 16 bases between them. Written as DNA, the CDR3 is TGTGCCAGCAGAGGTAGCGCTGGGTTTAACACCGGGGAGCTGTTTTTT. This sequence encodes CASRGSAGFNTGELFF. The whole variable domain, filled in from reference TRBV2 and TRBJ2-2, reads EPEVTQTPSHQVTQMGQEVILRCVPISNHLYFYWYRQILGQKVEFLVSFYNNEISEKSEIFDDQFSVERPDGSNFTLKIRSTKLEDSAMYFCASRGSAGFNTGELFFGEGSRLTVL.

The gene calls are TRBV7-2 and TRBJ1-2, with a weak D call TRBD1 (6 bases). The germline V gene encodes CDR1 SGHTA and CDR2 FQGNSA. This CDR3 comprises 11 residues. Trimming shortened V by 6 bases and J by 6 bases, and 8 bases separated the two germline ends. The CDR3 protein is CASRNRDGYTF. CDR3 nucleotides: TGTGCCAGCAGGAACAGGGATGGCTACACCTTC.

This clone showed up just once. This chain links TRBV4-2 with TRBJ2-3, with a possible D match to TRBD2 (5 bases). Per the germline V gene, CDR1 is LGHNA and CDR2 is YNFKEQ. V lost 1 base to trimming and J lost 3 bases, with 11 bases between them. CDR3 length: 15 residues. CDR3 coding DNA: TGTGCCAGCAGCCAAGTGGACTCCCAGACAGATACGCAGTATTTT. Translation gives CASSQVDSQTDTQYF.

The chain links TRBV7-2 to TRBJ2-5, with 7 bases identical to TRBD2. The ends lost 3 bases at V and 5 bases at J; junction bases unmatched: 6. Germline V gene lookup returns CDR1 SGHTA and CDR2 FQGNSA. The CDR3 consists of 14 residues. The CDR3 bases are TGTGCCAGCAGCTTCTCATCGGGAGGTGAGACCCAGTACTTC. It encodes CASSFSSGGETQYF.

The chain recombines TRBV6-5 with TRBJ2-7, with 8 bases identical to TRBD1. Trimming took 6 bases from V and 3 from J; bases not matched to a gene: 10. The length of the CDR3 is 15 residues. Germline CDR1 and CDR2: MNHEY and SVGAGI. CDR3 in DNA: TGTGCCAGCAGCCCCTCATGGGGACAGGACTACGAGCAGTACTTC. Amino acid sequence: CASSPSWGQDYEQYF.

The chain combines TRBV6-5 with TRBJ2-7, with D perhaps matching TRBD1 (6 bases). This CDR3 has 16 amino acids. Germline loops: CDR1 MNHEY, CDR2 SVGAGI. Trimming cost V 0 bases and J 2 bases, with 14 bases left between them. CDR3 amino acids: CASSYSSGTQTYEQYF. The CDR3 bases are TGTGCCAGCAGTTACTCTTCAGGGACACAAACCTACGAGCAGTACTTC.

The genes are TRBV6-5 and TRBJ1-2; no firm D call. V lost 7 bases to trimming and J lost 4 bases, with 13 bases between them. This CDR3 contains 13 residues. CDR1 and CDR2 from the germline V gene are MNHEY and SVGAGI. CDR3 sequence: CASKESGLYGYTF. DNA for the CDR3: TGTGCCAGCAAGGAATCAGGCCTCTATGGCTACACCTTC.

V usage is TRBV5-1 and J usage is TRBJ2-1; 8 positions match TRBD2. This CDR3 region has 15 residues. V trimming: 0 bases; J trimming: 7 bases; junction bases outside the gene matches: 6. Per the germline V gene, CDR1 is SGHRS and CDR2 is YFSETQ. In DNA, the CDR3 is TGCGCCAGCAGCTTGGGAAGCGGGAGATCAAATGAGCAGTTCTTC. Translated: CASSLGSGRSNEQFF. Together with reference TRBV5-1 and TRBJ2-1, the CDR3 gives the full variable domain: KAGVTQTPRYLIKTRGQQVTLSCSPISGHRSVSWYQQTPGQGLQFLFEYFSETQRNKGNFPGRFSGRQFSNSRSEMNVSTLELGDSALYLCASSLGSGRSNEQFFGPGTRLTVL.

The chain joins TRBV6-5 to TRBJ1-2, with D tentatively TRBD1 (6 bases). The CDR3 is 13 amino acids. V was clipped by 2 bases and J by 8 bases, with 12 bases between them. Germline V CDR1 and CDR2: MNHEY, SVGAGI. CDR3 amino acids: CASSYDGGRGYTF. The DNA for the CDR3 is TGTGCCAGCAGTTACGACGGGGGGCGAGGCTACACCTTC.

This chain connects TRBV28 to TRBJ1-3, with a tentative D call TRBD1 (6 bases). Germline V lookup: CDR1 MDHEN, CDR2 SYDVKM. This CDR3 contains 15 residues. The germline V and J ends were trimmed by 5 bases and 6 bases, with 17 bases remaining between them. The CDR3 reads CASSPQGNNVNTIYF. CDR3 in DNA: TGTGCCAGCAGTCCACAGGGAAACAATGTAAACACCATATATTTT.